Shown below are 21 T cell receptor beta chains from a single sample sequenced in a study of blood T cells in healthy people across ages. Primers used in a second PCR of roughly 7 to 12 cycles were a sample-barcoded 5' primer and a J-beta primer mix. One entry per CDR3 protein, called by TCRdb with MiXCR from the 5' RACE reads. This sample has 1.5 million or so distinct CDR3 sequences; about 45% occur once, and the top ten carry over 3.5%. The sample comprised blood. The receptors come from a woman under 30 in good health.

This chain joins TRBV12-3 or TRBV12-4 and TRBJ2-3; 7 nucleotides match TRBD2. The CDR3 has 16 amino acids. Germline trimming cut 6 bases from V and 5 bases from J; bases unmatched to any gene: 14. This CDR3 is CASSATSRVVGDTQYF. The CDR3 region has the DNA TGTGCCAGCAGCGCGACTAGCAGGGTGGTGGGAGATACGCAGTATTTT.

This clonotype came up once. J is TRBJ1-1 and V is TRBV30; possible D gene TRBD1, 6 bases. CDR1 and CDR2 (germline): GTSNPN, SVGIG (reference sequence). Trimming stripped 2 bases from V and 0 bases from J, with 10 bases between. This CDR3 has 14 residues. In DNA, the CDR3 is TGTGCCTGGAGTCCCAGGGGCCTGAACACTGAAGCTTTCTTT. It encodes CAWSPRGLNTEAFF.

The chain combines TRBV5-5 with TRBJ2-1; 11 nucleotides agree with TRBD2. V gave up 1 base and J gave up 6 bases; unmatched junction bases: 3. Germline CDR1 reads SGHKS; CDR2 reads YYEKEE (reference sequence). The CDR3 consists of 15 residues. The CDR3 DNA reads TGTGCCAGCAGCTTGTGGACTAGCGGGCCCAATGAGCAGTTCTTC. Translated: CASSLWTSGPNEQFF.

The chain uses TRBV20-1 and TRBJ2-2; D is perhaps TRBD1 (7 bases). This CDR3 has 14 amino acids. CDR1 DFQATT and CDR2 SNEGSKA come from the germline V gene (reference sequence). CDR3 DNA: TGCAGCCCCAGGGGGGTCCCGAACACCGGGGAGCTGTTTTTT. Translating gives CSPRGVPNTGELFF.

The CDR3 region is CASSTGTGRAKNIQYF. CDR3 coding DNA: TGTGCCAGCAGTACAGGGACAGGGAGGGCCAAAAACATTCAGTACTTC. The gene calls are TRBV12-3 or TRBV12-4 and TRBJ2-4; TRBD1 agrees at 9 bases. J lost 1 base, V lost 5 bases, and 6 bases had no gene match. The CDR3 consists of 16 residues.

The chain links TRBV6-7 to TRBJ2-1; possibly TRBD1 for D (5 bases). TRBV6-7 falls under the ORF class, with uncertain function. V was trimmed by 2 bases and J by 0 bases, leaving 11 bases between them. The CDR3 runs to 16 residues. CDR3 amino acids: CASSYQQVPSYNEQFF. The CDR3 bases are TGTGCCAGCAGTTACCAACAGGTGCCCTCCTACAATGAGCAGTTCTTC.

The chain recombines TRBV4-3 with TRBJ2-1; a weak D match, TRBD1 (8 bases). The CDR3 sequence is 14 residues long. CDR1 is LGHNA and CDR2 is YSLEER in the germline V gene. Deletions cut 5 bases from V and 5 bases from J, with 13 bases between. CDR3 sequence (DNA): TGCGCCAGCAGCGACAGGGGAGGGGACAATGAGCAGTTCTTC. Protein sequence: CASSDRGGDNEQFF.

This chain links TRBV7-2 with TRBJ1-2; tentative D call: TRBD1 (6 bases). From germline, CDR1 is SGHTA and CDR2 FQGNSA. This CDR3 is 13 amino acids long. Between the trimmed V and J ends, which lost 5 bases and 4 bases, there was a span of 11 bases. The CDR3: CASSVKGVYGYTF. CDR3 nucleotides: TGTGCCAGCAGCGTAAAGGGGGTCTATGGCTACACCTTC.

A remark on this clonotype: An end of the junction does not agree with germline; a read error may underlie this. The J gene is TRBJ2-7, the V gene TRBV27, with TRBD2 as a possible D gene (6 bases). This CDR3 contains 14 residues. Germline V gives CDR1 MNHEY, CDR2 SMNVEV (reference sequence). The CDR3 protein is CAISLYGGTYEQYF. The DNA of the CDR3 is TGTGCCATCAGTTTATACGGGGGAACCTACGAGCAGTACTTC.

This clonotype has a handful of counts. The V and J genes are TRBV29-1 and TRBJ2-5; maybe TRBD2 (6 bases). Germline V gene data show CDR1 as SQVTM and CDR2 as ANQGSEA. CDR3 length equals 12 residues. Trimming took 6 bases from V and 2 from J, leaving 10 bases between them. CDR3 sequence reads: CSVGLWQETQYF. The CDR3 DNA reads as TGCAGCGTGGGACTTTGGCAAGAGACCCAGTACTTC.

About this clonotype: Its ends do not fully match the called genes, so a read error is possible. The genes are TRBV6-5 and TRBJ2-3; TRBD1 aligns across 11 bases. Per germline, CDR1 MNHEY and CDR2 SVGAGI. The CDR3 contains 16 residues. The CDR3 region has the DNA TGTGCCAGCAGTAGCGCCGGGACAGGGGGTGTAGATACGCGGTATTTT. Its protein is CASSSAGTGGVDTRYF.

J is TRBJ1-2 and V is TRBV9; no clear D. Trimming shortened V by 2 bases and J by 1 base, and 15 bases separated the two germline ends. In germline, CDR1 is SGDLS, CDR2 YYNGEE. The CDR3 extends over 16 amino acids. CDR3 residues: CASSVGTRVNNYGYTF. The DNA of the CDR3 is TGTGCCAGCAGCGTGGGTACCCGCGTCAATAACTATGGCTACACCTTC.

V and J are TRBV18 and TRBJ1-5, with 12 bases aligning to TRBD1. The CDR3 has 16 amino acids. V lost 5 bases, J lost 4 bases, and 6 bases stayed unmatched. CDR1 and CDR2 (germline): KGHSH, LQKENI. DNA for the CDR3: TGTGCCAGCTCAAGCGGGACAGGGGGCGCGAATCAGCCCCAGCATTTT. It encodes CASSSGTGGANQPQHF. Combining the CDR3 with reference TRBV18 and TRBJ1-5 gives the whole variable domain NAGVMQNPRHLVRRRGQEARLRCSPMKGHSHVYWYRQLPEEGLKFMVYLQKENIIDESGMPKERFSAEFPKEGPSILRIQQVVRGDSAAYFCASSSGTGGANQPQHFGDGTRLSIL.

This clonotype was recorded a few times. The CDR3 DNA sequence: TGCAGTGCTGAGAGGGGTGGCACAGATACGCAGTATTTT. Protein sequence: CSAERGGTDTQYF. The chain links TRBV20-1 to TRBJ2-3, with D perhaps assigned TRBD1 or TRBD2 (5 bases each). The CDR3 is 13 amino acids. CDR1 and CDR2 (germline): DFQATT, SNEGSKA (reference sequence). The germline V and J ends were trimmed by 5 bases and 1 base, with 10 bases remaining between them.

The chain combines TRBV7-3 with TRBJ2-1; 10 bases are a match to TRBD1. Germline V gives CDR1 SGHTA, CDR2 FQGTGA. The V segment lost 4 bases and the J segment 1 base; nucleotides outside the gene matches: 4. This CDR3 comprises 16 residues. The DNA for the CDR3 is TGTGCCAGCAGCTCAAGGGACAGGGGTTCCTACAATGAGCAGTTCTTC. Protein sequence: CASSSRDRGSYNEQFF.

As to this clonotype: A much larger clone sits a single nucleotide away, making a read error possible. CDR3 sequence reads: CASSQRLQGLYNEQYF. The CDR3 nucleotides are TGCGCCAGCAGCCAACGTTTGCAGGGGCTCTACAATGAGCAGTACTTC. The chain employs TRBV4-3 and TRBJ2-7; D might be TRBD1 (6 bases). The CDR3 is 16 residues long. Germline values: CDR1 LGHNA, CDR2 YSLEER. Deletions cut 2 bases from V and 7 bases from J, with 21 bases between.

Many counts were recorded for this clonotype. V usage is TRBV2 and J usage is TRBJ2-2; D not certain. Trimming pared 5 bases from V and 1 base from J, leaving 8 bases between. Per germline, CDR1 SNHLY and CDR2 FYNNEI. This CDR3 comprises 14 residues. The CDR3 loop is CASSKTVNTGELFF. The CDR3 coding sequence is TGTGCCAGCAGTAAGACGGTGAACACCGGGGAGCTGTTTTTT.

As concerns this clonotype: A junction end diverges from the germline sequence, so it may reflect a read error. This chain links TRBV7-7 with TRBJ2-5; D not resolved. The CDR3 has 13 residues. The germline V gene has CDR1 SSHAT and CDR2 FNYEAQ (reference sequence). CDR3 DNA sequence: TGTGCTAGCAGCCCAGACTGGAAAGAGACCCAGTACTTC. The encoded protein is CASSPDWKETQYF.

The chain combines TRBV25-1 with TRBJ1-1; 7 bases map to TRBD1. The CDR3 covers 13 residues. The germline CDR1 and CDR2 sequences are MGHDK and SYGVNS. Germline trimming cut 7 bases from V and 6 bases from J; bases unmatched to any gene: 8. In DNA, the CDR3 is TGTGCCAGCACAAAAAAGGGGGCCGCTGAAGCTTTCTTT. Its translation: CASTKKGAAEAFF.

The CDR3 region is CASSFAIYGYTF. In DNA form, the CDR3 reads TGTGCCAGCAGTTTTGCGATCTATGGCTACACCTTC. The chain uses TRBV12-3 or TRBV12-4 and TRBJ1-2; D remains ambiguous. Trimming stripped 3 bases from V and 4 bases from J, with 6 bases between. This CDR3 comprises 12 residues.

The genes are TRBV2 and TRBJ2-7; D remains unclear. This CDR3 spans 14 amino acids. Trimming took off 2 bases at V and 0 bases at J, with 8 bases between the two ends. The germline V gene encodes CDR1 SNHLY and CDR2 FYNNEI. The CDR3 loop reads CASSESVVSYEQYF. As DNA, the CDR3 is TGTGCCAGCAGTGAAAGTGTCGTCTCCTACGAGCAGTACTTC.